The T cell receptor beta chain described here comes from a study of tumor-infiltrating lymphocytes in primary liver carcinoma. For the study at large: Those enrolled were patients of both sexes, who were aged 30 to 69 years. Between roughly 4 and 11 cm across, the tumors were all of stage T1-T3 N0M0.

Unsorted whole blood supplied the RNA, and germline DNA was extracted too. Per the germline V gene, CDR1 is LNHDA and CDR2 is SQIVND (reference sequence). The ends lost 11 bases at V and 4 bases at J; junction bases unmatched: 9. The CDR3 sequence is 13 residues long. TCR beta cDNA came from about 500 ng total RNA, primed with a constant-region primer. The TCR beta library was amplified through three nested multiplex PCR rounds in a modified ARM-PCR procedure. Each of the first two PCR rounds ran approximately 11 cycles with TRBV1-TRBV30 forward and C-beta reverse primers. Via MiXCR, TCRdb re-called the multiplex PCR reads, giving one row per CDR3 protein. The data contain just over 300,000 distinct CDR3 sequences, approximately 58% of them seen just once; the ten biggest clones take up about 17%.

The clonotype was recovered from a woman in her twenties or thirties with primary liver carcinoma and hepatitis B virus infection. The chain couples TRBV19 to TRBJ1-2, with 8 bases matching TRBD1. Material: peripheral blood. CDR3 coding DNA: TGTGCCGGATCCCCAGGGGGCACCTATGGCTACACCTTC. This sequence encodes CAGSPGGTYGYTF. Supplemented by reference TRBV19 and TRBJ1-2, the full variable domain reads DGGITQSPKYLFRKEGQNVTLSCEQNLNHDAMYWYRQDPGQGLRLIYYSQIVNDFQKGDIAEGYSVSREKKESFPLTVTSAQKNPTAFYLCAGSPGGTYGYTFGSGTRLTVV.